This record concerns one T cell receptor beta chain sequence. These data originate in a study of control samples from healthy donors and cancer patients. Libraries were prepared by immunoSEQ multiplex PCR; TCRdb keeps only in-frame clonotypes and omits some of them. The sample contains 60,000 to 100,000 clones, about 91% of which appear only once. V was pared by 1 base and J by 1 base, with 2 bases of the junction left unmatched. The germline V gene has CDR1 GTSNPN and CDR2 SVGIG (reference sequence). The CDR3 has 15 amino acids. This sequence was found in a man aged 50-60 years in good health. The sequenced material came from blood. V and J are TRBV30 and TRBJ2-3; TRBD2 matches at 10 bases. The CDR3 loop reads CAWSGLAGGTDTQYF. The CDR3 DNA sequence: TGTGCCTGGAGTGGACTAGCGGGTGGCACAGATACGCAGTATTTT.